Listed here are 14 T cell receptor beta chains from one sample, sequenced in a study of blood T cell repertoires in COVID-19. Clones were read by immunoSEQ multiplex PCR, and TCRdb kept only the in-frame ones, dropping some. The sample contains roughly 160,000 clones, 80% to 90% of which appear only once. Material: peripheral blood. Receptor source: a woman older than 75 with acute or convalescent COVID-19.

This sequence joins TRBV28 and TRBJ1-6; perhaps TRBD1 as D (6 bases). This CDR3 contains 13 residues. In germline, CDR1 is MDHEN, CDR2 SYDVKM. V lost 3 bases to trimming and J lost 9 bases, with 9 bases between them. The DNA for the CDR3 is TGTGCCAGCAGTTTTAGGGGGAGTTCACCCCTCCACTTT. Its protein is CASSFRGSSPLHF.

The V call is TRBV5-1, the J call TRBJ2-3; D unresolved. The CDR3 has 15 residues. CDR1 and CDR2 from the germline V gene are SGHRS and YFSETQ. Deletions cut 0 bases from V and 0 bases from J, with 8 bases between. CDR3 sequence (DNA): TGCGCCAGCAGCTTGGTCGCGGCTAGCACAGATACGCAGTATTTT. It translates to CASSLVAASTDTQYF. The full variable domain, rest sourced from reference TRBV5-1 and TRBJ2-3, is KAGVTQTPRYLIKTRGQQVTLSCSPISGHRSVSWYQQTPGQGLQFLFEYFSETQRNKGNFPGRFSGRQFSNSRSEMNVSTLELGDSALYLCASSLVAASTDTQYFGPGTRLTVL.

This clone was found once. V gene TRBV6-5 combines with J gene TRBJ2-5, with D perhaps matching TRBD1 (5 bases). Trimming left V 6 bases short and J 2 bases short, with 16 bases between. The CDR3 is 15 residues long. From germline, CDR1 is MNHEY and CDR2 SVGAGI. The CDR3 here is CASSRSTVSQETQYF. The CDR3 DNA is TGTGCCAGCAGCCGGTCGACAGTATCTCAAGAGACCCAGTACTTC.

This clone has just a few counts. V gene TRBV20-1 combines with J gene TRBJ1-5; TRBD1 is a possible D gene (5 bases). V dropped 3 bases and J dropped 7 bases, with 13 bases sitting between them. The CDR3 is 13 residues long. From germline, CDR1 is DFQATT and CDR2 SNEGSKA (reference sequence). The CDR3 DNA reads as TGCAGTGCTAGTGGGGGGGAAGCACAGCCCCAGCATTTT. This codes for CSASGGEAQPQHF.

The genes are TRBV18 and TRBJ2-1; 7 bases agree with TRBD2. The germline V gene has CDR1 KGHSH and CDR2 LQKENI. V was pared by 8 bases and J by 6 bases, with 13 bases of the junction left unmatched. The CDR3 covers 15 residues. The CDR3 DNA reads as TGTGCCAGCCTCATGAGGGAGGGAACTGGCAATGAGCAGTTCTTC. Its translation is CASLMREGTGNEQFF.

The CDR3 coding sequence is TGCAGCTTCCGCCCCAGGGCAACTAATGAAAAACTGTTTTTT. The encoded protein is CSFRPRATNEKLFF. The rearrangement joins TRBV29-1 to TRBJ1-4, with D perhaps TRBD1 (5 bases). The V gene lost 8 bases and the J gene lost 0 bases, with 13 bases spanning the gap. This CDR3 region has 14 residues. Germline assignment: CDR1 SQVTM and CDR2 ANQGSEA. The whole variable domain, remainder taken from reference TRBV29-1 and TRBJ1-4, is SAVISQKPSRDICQRGTSLTIQCQVDSQVTMMFWYRQQPGQSLTLIATANQGSEATYESGFVIDKFPISRPNLTFSTLTVSNMSPEDSSIYLCSFRPRATNEKLFFGSGTQLSVL.

The V and J genes are TRBV2 and TRBJ2-2; tentatively, D is TRBD1 (5 bases). This CDR3 is 13 amino acids long. Germline V gene data show CDR1 as SNHLY and CDR2 as FYNNEI. Trimming cost V 7 bases and J 2 bases, with 8 bases left between them. CDR3 bases: TGTGCCAGCAAGGGGTTAAACACCGGGGAGCTGTTTTTT. Its translation is CASKGLNTGELFF.

This clone occurred a few times. The genes are TRBV4-3 and TRBJ1-1, with D perhaps TRBD1 (6 bases). Per germline, CDR1 LGHNA and CDR2 YSLEER. The CDR3 runs 13 residues. The V end lost 5 bases, the J end lost 3 bases, and 10 bases lay between the germline ends. CDR3 loop: CASSLSGDTEAFF. DNA of the CDR3: TGCGCCAGCAGCTTATCAGGGGACACTGAAGCTTTCTTT.

The gene calls are TRBV2 and TRBJ2-7, with TRBD2 matching over 13 bases. The CDR3 is 16 amino acids. V dropped 6 bases and J dropped 2; count of bases not matched to a gene: 7. Germline loops: CDR1 SNHLY, CDR2 FYNNEI. Written as DNA, the CDR3 is TGTGCCAGCAGACAGGGAGGACTAGCGGGGGCCTACGAGCAGTACTTC. Amino acid sequence: CASRQGGLAGAYEQYF. Based on the CDR3 plus reference TRBV2 and TRBJ2-7, the full variable domain is EPEVTQTPSHQVTQMGQEVILRCVPISNHLYFYWYRQILGQKVEFLVSFYNNEISEKSEIFDDQFSVERPDGSNFTLKIRSTKLEDSAMYFCASRQGGLAGAYEQYFGPGTRLTVT.

The chain carries TRBV5-4 and TRBJ2-3; D perhaps matches TRBD1 (6 bases). Germline CDR1 SGHNT, CDR2 YYREEE (reference sequence). CDR3 length: 13 amino acids. The V and J ends lost 5 bases and 4 bases respectively, with 11 bases between them. CDR3 DNA sequence: TGTGCCAGCAGTCAAACAGGGTCAGATACGCAGTATTTT. Translation gives CASSQTGSDTQYF. The full variable domain, its missing parts supplied by reference TRBV5-4 and TRBJ2-3, is ETGVTQSPTHLIKTRGQQVTLRCSSQSGHNTVSWYQQALGQGPQFIFQYYREEENGRGNFPPRFSGLQFPNYSSELNVNALELDDSALYLCASSQTGSDTQYFGPGTRLTVL.

As to this clone: Other DNA sequences from this sample encode an identical CDR3 as well. The rearrangement links TRBV24-1 to TRBJ1-1; 9 bases fit TRBD1. CDR3 size: 14 residues. Losses at the gene ends were 5 bases for V and 1 base for J; bases not matched to a gene: 1. Germline loops: CDR1 KGHDR, CDR2 SFDVKD. CDR3 loop: CATSAGQGNTEAFF. CDR3 sequence (DNA): TGTGCCACCAGTGCGGGACAGGGGAACACTGAAGCTTTCTTT.

The V call is TRBV19, the J call TRBJ1-6, with 9 bases matching TRBD1. The CDR3 spans 16 residues. V lost 6 bases and J lost 0; bases outside the gene matches: 3. Per the germline V gene, CDR1 is LNHDA and CDR2 is SQIVND (reference sequence). In DNA form, the CDR3 reads TGTGCCAGTAGGACAGGGGGAGGCTCCTATAATTCACCCCTCCACTTT. Protein product: CASRTGGGSYNSPLHF.

V usage is TRBV2 and J usage is TRBJ2-3; D gene ambiguous. The V gene's germline CDR1 is SNHLY and CDR2 FYNNEI. V was pared by 2 bases and J by 4 bases, with 10 bases between. The CDR3 runs 14 residues. CDR3 sequence reads: CASSERLAADTQYF. In DNA form, the CDR3 reads TGTGCCAGCAGTGAAAGGTTAGCTGCAGATACGCAGTATTTT.

The genes are TRBV18 and TRBJ2-5; D remains unclear. Trimming stripped 2 bases from V and 5 bases from J, with 9 bases between. CDR3 length: 13 amino acids. Germline V lookup: CDR1 KGHSH, CDR2 LQKENI. The CDR3 nucleotides read TGTGCCAGCTCACCATCGGTGTTGGAGACCCAGTACTTC. Amino acid sequence: CASSPSVLETQYF.